The 4 T cell receptor beta chains in this list originate from one sample, sequenced in a study of human T cells and chemical hapten exposure. TCRdb re-derived calls from the RACE reads in MiXCR, one entry per CDR3 protein. Of a few hundred thousand distinct CDR3 sequences listed, about 6% are singletons. Time point reported: patch test 2, 6 weeks after DPC sensitization. Regarding treatment: therapeutic diphenylcyclopropenone sensitization with weekly scalp DPC. Sequences were derived from whole blood, sampled in connection with sensitization to the hapten diphenylcyclopropenone (DPC). Receptors originate from a woman aged 18-29 years with alopecia areata. Some clones in this sample may be carry-over from other donors' samples.

This clonotype was observed at least ten times. J is TRBJ1-5 and V is TRBV21-1; the DNA was not used to check the table's D call, TRBD1. TRBV21-1 is marked as a pseudogene. There are 18 residues in the CDR3. Written as DNA, the CDR3 is TGTGCCAGCAGCAAAGCGCTCTGTCGGGGAAGACACGGTCAGCCCCAGCATTTT. Translating it yields CASSKALCRGRHGQPQHF.

The chain uses TRBV4-1 and TRBJ2-1; tentatively, D is TRBD1 or TRBD2 (5 bases each). The length of the CDR3 is 16 residues. In germline, CDR1 is MGHRA, CDR2 YSYEKL. V dropped 5 bases and J dropped 4 bases, with 18 bases sitting between them. DNA for the CDR3: TGCGCCAGCAGCTACAATGACCTGGGGGTTTACAATGAGCAGTTCTTC. Translating it yields CASSYNDLGVYNEQFF.

This chain uses TRBV6-5 with TRBJ2-2; 7 bases map to TRBD1. J was trimmed by 0 bases and V by 6 bases; bases with no gene match: 4. The CDR3 totals 15 residues. The V gene's germline CDR1 is MNHEY and CDR2 SVGAGI. In DNA form, the CDR3 reads TGTGCCAGCAGAAAGACAGGGACGAACACCGGGGAGCTGTTTTTT. Translated: CASRKTGTNTGELFF.

This sequence joins TRBV18 and TRBJ2-7; a possible D gene is TRBD1 (6 bases). The ends were cut back, 0 bases at V and 1 base at J, with 13 bases in the middle. Germline CDR1 is KGHSH and CDR2 is LQKENI. This CDR3 region has 16 residues. CDR3 DNA sequence: TGTGCCAGCTCACCACCCGGGACATCTTATTCCTACGAGCAGTACTTC. Its protein product is CASSPPGTSYSYEQYF.